This record concerns one TCR beta chain sequence. CDR3 length: 14 amino acids. Germline V gene sequence: CDR1 GTSNPN, CDR2 SVGIG (reference sequence). The ends were cut back, 2 bases at V and 1 base at J, with 11 bases in the middle. The entirety of the isolated RNA underwent reverse transcription, so expressed TCRB transcripts were sequenced. Only in-frame clones appear in the TCRdb table, and some are missing; sequencing was by immunoSEQ multiplex PCR. Altogether about 470,000 clones are present, approximately 30% being singletons, with the ten largest covering about 0.06%. These data originate in a study of beta chain features in type 1 diabetes.

The chain carries TRBV30 and TRBJ1-1; perhaps TRBD1 as D (5 bases). Sequencing input: naive CD4+ T cells from blood. The TCR comes from a man aged 18 to 30 in good health. The CDR3 DNA reads as TGTGCCTGGAGTCATGGGAGGGGGAACACTGAAGCTTTCTTT. Translation: CAWSHGRGNTEAFF.